The rows below give T cell receptor beta chains drawn from one sample of a study of blood T cell repertoires in COVID-19. Data came from immunoSEQ multiplex PCR; TCRdb stores just in-frame clones and leaves some out. This sample has roughly 70,000 clones, with roughly 89% found just once. Sequenced sample: peripheral blood. The receptors originated from a woman aged 50 to 60 with active COVID-19. Both conserved end residues are part of each CDR3.

j_call v_call cdr3_aa
TRBJ2-7 TRBV27 CASSSTLDRGRYEQYF
TRBJ2-3 TRBV5-1 CASSPGLAQDTQYF
TRBJ2-7 TRBV19 CAILRESLAGGSYEQYF
TRBJ1-1 TRBV3-1/TRBV3-2 CASSQGGGAGMNTEAFF
TRBJ2-7 TRBV2 CASSRGTGDVYGQYF
TRBJ1-1 TRBV27 CASSRRANQASSRAFF
TRBJ2-7 TRBV6-1 CASSEAEGGGVYEQYF
TRBJ2-7 TRBV2 CASSEATGEVYEQYF
TRBJ2-3 TRBV5-1 CASSSGGAGVTDTQYF
TRBJ2-2 TRBV6-6 CASSWPGTGELFF
TRBJ2-7 TRBV5-4 CASSLELALTEQYF
TRBJ1-2 TRBV28 CASSPGGYGYTF
TRBJ2-7 TRBV3-1/TRBV3-2 CASSQERVRLSEQYF
TRBJ1-6 TRBV5-1 CASSPDRSSYNSPLHF
TRBJ2-5 TRBV15 CATSRRDRGETQYF
TRBJ2-2 TRBV5-1 CASHPTSGRSLGELFF
TRBJ2-2 TRBV29-1 CSVHSGANTGELFF
TRBJ2-5 TRBV9 CASSRLAGEETQYF
TRBJ2-7 TRBV2 CASSESSGSSYEQYF
TRBJ2-7 TRBV7-3 CASSLSGYEQYF
TRBJ2-2 TRBV7-9 CASSQTSGRAGELFF
TRBJ1-1 TRBV5-1 CASSLGQGRIKSLNTEAFF
TRBJ1-3 TRBV28 CASSLTRSGSGNTIYF
TRBJ1-1 TRBV27 CASSFAGRNTEAFF
TRBJ2-5 TRBV4-2 CASSQDGTSGRAETQYF
TRBJ2-2 TRBV7-6 CASSLNTGELFF
TRBJ2-1 TRBV13 CASSLGLFGSYNEQFF
TRBJ2-3 TRBV20-1 CSASGGNTDTQYF
TRBJ2-7 TRBV10-3 CATTRQVSSRAYEQYF
TRBJ1-6 TRBV6-4 CASSDAGGNSPLHF